This TCR beta chain stems from a study of beta chain features in type 1 diabetes. V was clipped by 0 bases and J by 1 base, with 10 bases between them. The CDR3 runs 15 residues. The germline gives CDR1 SGHRS, CDR2 YFSETQ. General study findings and limits: Although PCR might favor shorter templates, it would do so equally in patients and controls.

Comment on this clone: Its antigen is undetermined.

Reverse transcription of all isolated RNA meant that expressed TCRB transcripts were sequenced. TCRdb's table, derived via immunoSEQ multiplex PCR, lists solely in-frame clones and lacks some. The sample contains about 59,000 clones, roughly 60% of which appear only once. The receptor was derived from a woman aged 18-30 years in good health. The rearrangement uses TRBV5-1 and TRBJ1-2; D gene uncertain. The specimen sequenced was Tregs from blood. CDR3 region: CASSLDEAGNYGYTF. The DNA of the CDR3 is TGCGCCAGCAGCTTGGATGAAGCTGGTAACTATGGCTACACCTTC.